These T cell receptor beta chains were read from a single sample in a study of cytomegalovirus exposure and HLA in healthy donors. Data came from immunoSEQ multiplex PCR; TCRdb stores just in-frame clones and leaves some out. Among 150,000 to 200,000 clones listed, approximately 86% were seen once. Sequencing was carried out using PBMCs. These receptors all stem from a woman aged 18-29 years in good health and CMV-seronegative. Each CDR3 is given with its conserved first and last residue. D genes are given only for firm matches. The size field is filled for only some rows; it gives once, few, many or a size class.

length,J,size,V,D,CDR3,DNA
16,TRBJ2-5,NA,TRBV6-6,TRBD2,CASSYSGLAGGPLLNF,TGTGCCAGCAGTTACTCTGGACTAGCGGGAGGGCCTTTACTCAACTTC
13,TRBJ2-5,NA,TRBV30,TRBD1,CAWSPDRDETQYF,TGTGCCTGGAGTCCCGACAGGGATGAGACCCAGTACTTC
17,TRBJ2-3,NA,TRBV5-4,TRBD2,CASSLASGLAGGSTQYF,TGTGCCAGCAGCTTGGCCTCGGGACTAGCGGGGGGGAGTACGCAGTATTTT
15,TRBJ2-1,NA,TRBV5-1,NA,CASSLAQGLVNEQFF,TGCGCCAGCAGCTTGGCCCAGGGGCTAGTGAATGAGCAGTTCTTC
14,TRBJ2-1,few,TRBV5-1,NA,CASSRTTGSDEQFF,TGCGCCAGCAGCCGTACAACAGGGTCCGATGAGCAGTTCTTC
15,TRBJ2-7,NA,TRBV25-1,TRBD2,CASSAQGGLEHEQYF,TGTGCCAGCAGTGCCCAAGGTGGACTAGAACACGAGCAGTACTTC
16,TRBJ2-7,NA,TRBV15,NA,CATSRGGDRGSYEQYF,TGTGCCACCAGCAGAGGTGGAGACAGAGGATCCTACGAGCAGTACTTC
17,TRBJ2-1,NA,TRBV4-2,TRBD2,CASSPTSGGTTYDEQFF,TGTGCCAGCAGTCCGACTAGCGGGGGGACAACGTATGATGAGCAGTTCTTC
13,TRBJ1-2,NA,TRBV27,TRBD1,CASSFRGRRGYTF,TGTGCCAGCAGTTTCAGGGGGCGCAGGGGCTACACCTTC
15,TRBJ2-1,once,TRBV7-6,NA,CASSPGRGRENEQFF,TGTGCCAGCAGCCCTGGGCGGGGGCGGGAAAATGAGCAGTTCTTC
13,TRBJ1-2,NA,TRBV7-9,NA,CASSPMMSRGYTF,TGTGCCAGCAGCCCGATGATGTCGCGGGGCTACACCTTC
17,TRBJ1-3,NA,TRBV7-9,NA,CASSLYSVGLVGNTIYF,TGTGCCAGCAGCTTATATTCGGTGGGGCTGGTTGGAAACACCATATATTTT
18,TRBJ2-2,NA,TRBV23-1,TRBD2,CASSLGASGRDITGELFF,TGCGCCAGCAGTCTTGGGGCTAGCGGGAGAGACATCACCGGGGAGCTGTTTTTT
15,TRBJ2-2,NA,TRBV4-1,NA,CASSQEHRNTGELFF,TGCGCCAGCAGCCAAGAACACCGGAACACCGGGGAGCTGTTTTTT
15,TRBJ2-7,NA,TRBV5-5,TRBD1,CASTPEVQGSYEQYF,TGTGCCAGCACCCCGGAAGTACAGGGGTCCTACGAGCAGTACTTC
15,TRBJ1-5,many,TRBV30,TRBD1,CAWSAGQGGNQPQHF,TGTGCCTGGAGCGCAGGACAGGGTGGCAATCAGCCCCAGCATTTT
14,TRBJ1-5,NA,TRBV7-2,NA,CASSLTGFNQPQHF,TGTGCCAGCAGCCTAACAGGGTTTAATCAGCCCCAGCATTTT
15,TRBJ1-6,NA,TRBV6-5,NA,CASSLAGRADSPLHF,TGTGCCAGCAGTCTCGCGGGGAGGGCGGATTCACCCCTCCACTTT
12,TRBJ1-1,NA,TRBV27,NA,CASRQRSTEAFF,TGTGCCAGCAGGCAGAGGAGCACTGAAGCTTTCTTT
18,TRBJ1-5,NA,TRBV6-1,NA,CASSVRVPGSGGNQPQHF,TGTGCCAGCAGTGTACGTGTCCCTGGGTCCGGGGGCAATCAGCCCCAGCATTTT
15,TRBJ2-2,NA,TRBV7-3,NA,CASSPGHMNTGELFF,TGTGCCAGCAGCCCCGGACACATGAACACCGGGGAGCTGTTTTTT
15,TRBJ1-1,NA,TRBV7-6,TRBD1,CASSRDRGLDTEAFF,TGTGCCAGCAGCCGGGACAGGGGGCTAGACACTGAAGCTTTCTTT
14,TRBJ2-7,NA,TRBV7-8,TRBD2,CASSSSLGGNEQYF,TGTGCCAGCAGCTCATCACTGGGGGGGAACGAGCAGTACTTC
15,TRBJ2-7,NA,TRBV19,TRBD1,CASTSTGVSSYEQYF,TGTGCCAGTACCTCGACAGGGGTAAGCTCCTACGAGCAGTACTTC
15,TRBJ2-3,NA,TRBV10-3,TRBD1,CAISPGQSFTDTQYF,TGTGCCATCAGTCCGGGACAGTCCTTCACAGATACGCAGTATTTT
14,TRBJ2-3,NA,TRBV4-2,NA,CASSPGLETDTQYF,TGTGCCAGCAGCCCGGGACTTGAAACAGATACGCAGTATTTT
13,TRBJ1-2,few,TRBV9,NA,CASSVEDSYGYTF,TGTGCCAGCAGCGTAGAAGACAGCTATGGCTACACCTTC
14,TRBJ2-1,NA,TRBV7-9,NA,CASRAGSSYNEQFF,TGTGCCAGCAGGGCGGGGAGCTCCTACAATGAGCAGTTCTTC
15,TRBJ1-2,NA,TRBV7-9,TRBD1,CASSVGTEGLYGYTF,TGTGCCAGCAGCGTAGGGACAGAGGGCCTCTATGGCTACACCTTC
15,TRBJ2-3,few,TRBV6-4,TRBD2,CASSDSSGSADTQYF,TGTGCCAGCAGTGACTCGAGCGGGAGTGCGGATACGCAGTATTTT
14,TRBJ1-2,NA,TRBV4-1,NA,CASSQDPGYYGYTF,TGCGCCAGCAGCCAAGACCCAGGGTACTATGGCTACACCTTC
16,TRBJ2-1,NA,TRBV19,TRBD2,CASSIVSGGAFNEQFF,TGTGCCAGTAGTATAGTGAGCGGGGGGGCCTTCAATGAGCAGTTCTTC
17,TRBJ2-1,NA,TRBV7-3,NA,CASSLSGLEKIAGEQFF,TGTGCCAGCAGCTTATCGGGACTTGAGAAGATTGCGGGCGAGCAGTTCTTC
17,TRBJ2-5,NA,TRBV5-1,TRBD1,CASSLAGGRGLEETQYF,TGCGCCAGCAGCTTGGCCGGGGGCAGGGGGCTGGAAGAGACCCAGTACTTC
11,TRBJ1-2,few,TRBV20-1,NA,CSAGDTHGYTF,TGCAGTGCGGGGGACACTCATGGCTACACCTTC